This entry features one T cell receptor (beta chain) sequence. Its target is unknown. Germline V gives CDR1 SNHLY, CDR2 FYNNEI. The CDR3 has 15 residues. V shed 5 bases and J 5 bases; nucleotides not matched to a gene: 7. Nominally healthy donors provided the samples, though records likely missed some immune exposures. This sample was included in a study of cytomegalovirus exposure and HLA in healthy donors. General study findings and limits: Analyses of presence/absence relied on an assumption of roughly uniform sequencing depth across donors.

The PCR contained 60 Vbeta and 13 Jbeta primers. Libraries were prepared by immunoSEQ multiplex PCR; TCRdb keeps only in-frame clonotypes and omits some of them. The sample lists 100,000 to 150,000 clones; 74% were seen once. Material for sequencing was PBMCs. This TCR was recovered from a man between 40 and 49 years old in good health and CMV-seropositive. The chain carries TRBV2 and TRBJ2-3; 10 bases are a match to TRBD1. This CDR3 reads CASSPQTGGGDTQYF. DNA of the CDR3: TGTGCCAGCAGTCCGCAGACAGGGGGCGGAGATACGCAGTATTTT.